This TCR beta chain stems from a study of memory CD4+ T cells and cytomegalovirus serostatus. Regarding the study as a whole: Each of approximately 73 CMV-associated TCRbeta sequences occurred in one to five individuals.

The sort gate was single viable CD3+CD4+CD8-CD45RO+ cells for memory CD4+ T cells. After thawing, CD4+ T cells were positively selected. Repertoires were generated with immunoSEQ multiplex PCR, while TCRdb's copy carries only in-frame clones and drops some. The data show some 95,000 clones, around 80% seen once. As to this clone: Its specificity is unknown.

This CDR3 is 16 amino acids long. Germline CDR1 and CDR2: MRHNA and SNTAGT. V shed 5 bases, J shed 3 bases, and the junction held 6 bases outside the gene matches. The receptor's source is an adult in good health and CMV-seropositive. The specimen sequenced was memory CD4+ T cells from blood. This chain uses TRBV6-4 with TRBJ2-2, with TRBD1 matching over 10 bases. The CDR3 region is CASSPGTGVHTGELFF. For the CDR3, the DNA is TGTGCCAGCAGTCCCGGGACAGGGGTCCACACCGGGGAGCTGTTTTTT.